The next 5 T cell receptor beta chains were all read from a single sample in a study of neurological immune-mediated disorders. MiXCR, run by TCRdb on the 5' RACE reads, gives a single entry per CDR3 protein. The sample comprises tens of thousands of distinct CDR3 sequences, under 5.5% of which are singletons, and approximately 3.2% rests with the top ten. Sequenced material: PBMCs. These receptor sequences come from a woman aged 50 to 60 with multiple sclerosis.

This clonotype was counted ten times or more. V is TRBV7-9 and J is TRBJ2-2; no firm D call. With 2 bases removed from V and 4 bases from J, the gap between germline ends came to 8 bases. CDR1 is SEHNR and CDR2 is FQNEAQ in the germline V gene (reference sequence). The CDR3 has 14 amino acids. CDR3 sequence reads: CASSLMVGTGELFF. DNA for the CDR3: TGTGCCAGCAGCTTAATGGTGGGCACCGGGGAGCTGTTTTTT.

This clonotype was recorded many times. The chain is built from TRBV20-1 and TRBJ2-7, with TRBD1 matching 8 bases. The CDR3 loop spans 14 amino acids. Germline V CDR1 and CDR2: DFQATT, SNEGSKA (reference sequence). J gave up 2 bases and V 3 bases, and 6 bases lay outside the gene matches. The CDR3 protein is CSASRDRNPYEQYF. In DNA form, the CDR3 reads TGCAGTGCTAGCCGGGACAGGAACCCCTACGAGCAGTACTTC.

The chain joins TRBV7-2 to TRBJ1-2; no definite D call. Per the germline V gene, CDR1 is SGHTA and CDR2 is FQGNSA. V shed 5 bases and J shed 7 bases, with 11 bases lying between them. The CDR3 totals 12 residues. The DNA for the CDR3 is TGTGCCAGCAGCCCAGTCACGGGTGGCTACACCTTC. Translated: CASSPVTGGYTF.

The V and J genes are TRBV27 and TRBJ1-2; TRBD1 is a possible D gene (5 bases). Per germline, CDR1 MNHEY and CDR2 SMNVEV (reference sequence). The CDR3 consists of 16 residues. Trimming stripped 3 bases from V and 4 bases from J, with 18 bases between. The CDR3 sequence is CASSFADTLDVYGYTF. In nucleotides, the CDR3 is TGTGCCAGCAGTTTCGCGGACACACTAGACGTCTATGGCTACACCTTC.

In its sample, this clonotype was seen many times. The V and J genes are TRBV5-1 and TRBJ2-7; 11 bases are a match to TRBD2. Germline assignment: CDR1 SGHRS and CDR2 YFSETQ. After removal of 1 base from V and 5 bases from J, the junction contained 5 bases not matched to a gene. CDR3 length: 15 residues. This CDR3 is CASSLLTSGDDEQYF. In DNA, the CDR3 is TGCGCCAGCAGCTTGCTGACTAGCGGGGACGACGAGCAGTACTTC.